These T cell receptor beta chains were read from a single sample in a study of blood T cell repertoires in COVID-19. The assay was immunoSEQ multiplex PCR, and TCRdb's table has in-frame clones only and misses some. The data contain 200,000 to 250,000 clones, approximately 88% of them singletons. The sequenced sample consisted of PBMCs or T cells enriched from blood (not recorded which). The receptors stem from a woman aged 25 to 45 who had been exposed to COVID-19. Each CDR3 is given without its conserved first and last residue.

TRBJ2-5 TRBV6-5 ASINSGRLQETQY
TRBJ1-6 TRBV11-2 ASREGRNHTSYNSPLH
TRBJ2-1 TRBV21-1 ASSKRRAEAFSYNEQF
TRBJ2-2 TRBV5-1 ASSLVSATGELF
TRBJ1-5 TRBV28 ASSLTAHISYSNQPQH
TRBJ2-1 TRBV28 ASSLNPGLAGNEQF
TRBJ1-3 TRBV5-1 ASSRDGEDGNTIY
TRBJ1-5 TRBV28 ASSWTGGNQPQH
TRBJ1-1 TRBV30 AWSPHWAFEAF
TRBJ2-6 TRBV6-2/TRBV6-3 ASSFSSGANVLT
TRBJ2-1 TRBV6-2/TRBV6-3 ASSAGTSGSNEQF
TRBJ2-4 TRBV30 AWNPDTLNIQY
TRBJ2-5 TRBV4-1 ASSQGGAASGRATGTQY
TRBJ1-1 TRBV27 ASSAGQGWTEAF
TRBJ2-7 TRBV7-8 ASSWTGSYEQY
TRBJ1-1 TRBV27 ASSRGGMNTEAF
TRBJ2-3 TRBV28 ASSEPGQVDTQY
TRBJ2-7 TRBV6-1 ASSDRDGSSYEQY
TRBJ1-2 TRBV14 ASSSLPGTDSNYGYT
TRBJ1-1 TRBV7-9 ASSIDRGTEAF
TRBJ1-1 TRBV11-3 ASSSTGSVTEAF
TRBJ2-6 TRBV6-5 ASSLTGLSGANVLT
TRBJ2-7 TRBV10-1 ASSESGASYEQY
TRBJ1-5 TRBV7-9 ASSHSAGRNQPQH
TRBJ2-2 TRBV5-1 ASSLGAYTGELF
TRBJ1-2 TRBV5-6 ASSPLRRRTYGYT
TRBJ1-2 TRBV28 ASSADRAYGYT
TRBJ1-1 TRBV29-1 SVDRGPGTEAF
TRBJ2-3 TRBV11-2 ASRPHTSGTNTDTQY